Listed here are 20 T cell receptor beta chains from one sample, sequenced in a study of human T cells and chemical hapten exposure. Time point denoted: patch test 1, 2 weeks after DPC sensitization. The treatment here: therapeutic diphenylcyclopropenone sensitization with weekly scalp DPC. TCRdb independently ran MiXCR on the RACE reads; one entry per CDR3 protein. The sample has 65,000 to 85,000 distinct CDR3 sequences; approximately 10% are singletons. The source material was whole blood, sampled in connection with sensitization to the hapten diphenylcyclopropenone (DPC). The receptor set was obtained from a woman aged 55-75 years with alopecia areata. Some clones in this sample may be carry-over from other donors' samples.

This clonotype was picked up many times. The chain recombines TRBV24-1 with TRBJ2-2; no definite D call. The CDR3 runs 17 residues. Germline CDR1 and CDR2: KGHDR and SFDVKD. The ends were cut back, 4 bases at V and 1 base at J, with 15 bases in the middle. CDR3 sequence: CATSEPPGSMNTGELFF. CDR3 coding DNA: TGTGCCACCAGTGAACCACCGGGTAGTATGAACACCGGGGAGCTGTTTTTT.

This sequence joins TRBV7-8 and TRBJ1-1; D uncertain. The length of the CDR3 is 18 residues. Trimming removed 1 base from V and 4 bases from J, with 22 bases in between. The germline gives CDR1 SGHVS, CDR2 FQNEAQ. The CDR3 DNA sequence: TGTGCCAGCAGCTTAGGGTTTAGGGCAGGTGGAATGGTCACTGAAGCTTTCTTT. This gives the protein CASSLGFRAGGMVTEAFF. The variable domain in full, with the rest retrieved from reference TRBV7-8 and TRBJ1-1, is GAGVSQSPRYKVAKRGQDVALRCDPISGHVSLFWYQQALGQGPEFLTYFQNEAQLDKSGLPSDRFFAERPEGSVSTLKIQRTQQEDSAVYLCASSLGFRAGGMVTEAFFGQGTRLTVV.

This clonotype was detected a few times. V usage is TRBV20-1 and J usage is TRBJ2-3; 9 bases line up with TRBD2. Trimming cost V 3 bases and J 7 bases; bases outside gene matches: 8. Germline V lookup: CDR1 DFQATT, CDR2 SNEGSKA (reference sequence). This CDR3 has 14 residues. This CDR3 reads CSASGGGAENTQYF. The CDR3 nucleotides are TGCAGTGCTAGTGGCGGGGGGGCCGAAAATACGCAGTATTTT.

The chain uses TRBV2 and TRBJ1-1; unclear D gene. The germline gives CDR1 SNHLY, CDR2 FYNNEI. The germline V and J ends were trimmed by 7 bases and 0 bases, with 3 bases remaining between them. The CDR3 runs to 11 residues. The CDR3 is CASNVNTEAFF. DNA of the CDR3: TGTGCCAGCAACGTGAACACTGAAGCTTTCTTT.

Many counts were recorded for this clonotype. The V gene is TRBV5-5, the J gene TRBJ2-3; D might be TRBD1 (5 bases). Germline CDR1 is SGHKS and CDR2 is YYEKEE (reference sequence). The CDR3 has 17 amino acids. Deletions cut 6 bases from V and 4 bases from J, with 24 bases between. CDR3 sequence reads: CASTHLSGMAVADTQYF. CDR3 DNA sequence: TGTGCCAGCACCCACCTATCAGGGATGGCCGTGGCAGATACGCAGTATTTT.

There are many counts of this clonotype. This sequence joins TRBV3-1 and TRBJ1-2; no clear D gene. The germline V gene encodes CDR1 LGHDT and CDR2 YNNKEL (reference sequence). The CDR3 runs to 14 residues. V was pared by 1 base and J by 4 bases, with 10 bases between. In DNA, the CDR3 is TGTGCCAGCAGCCAAGGCACGGTACGCTATGGCTACACCTTC. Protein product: CASSQGTVRYGYTF. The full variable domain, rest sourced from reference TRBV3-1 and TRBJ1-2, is DTAVSQTPKYLVTQMGNDKSIKCEQNLGHDTMYWYKQDSKKFLKIMFSYNNKELIINETVPNRFSPKSPDKAHLNLHINSLELGDSAVYFCASSQGTVRYGYTFGSGTRLTVV.

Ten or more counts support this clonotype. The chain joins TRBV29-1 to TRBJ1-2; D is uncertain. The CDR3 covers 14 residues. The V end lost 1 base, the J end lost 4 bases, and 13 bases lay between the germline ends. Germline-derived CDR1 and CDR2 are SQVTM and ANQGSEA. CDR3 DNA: TGCAGCGTTGAAGTAAGACAAGTCGGCTATGGCTACACCTTC. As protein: CSVEVRQVGYGYTF.

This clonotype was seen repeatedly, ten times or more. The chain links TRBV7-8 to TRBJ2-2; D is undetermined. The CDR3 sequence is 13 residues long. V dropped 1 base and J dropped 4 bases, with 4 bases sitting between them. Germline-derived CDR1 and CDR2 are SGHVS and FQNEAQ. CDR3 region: CASSLGFTGELFF. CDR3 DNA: TGTGCCAGCAGCTTAGGGTTCACCGGGGAGCTGTTTTTT.

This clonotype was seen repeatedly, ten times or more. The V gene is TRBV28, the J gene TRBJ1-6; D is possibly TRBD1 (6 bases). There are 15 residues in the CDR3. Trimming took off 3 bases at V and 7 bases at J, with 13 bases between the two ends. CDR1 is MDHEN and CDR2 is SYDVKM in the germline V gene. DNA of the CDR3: TGTGCCAGCAGTTTCGTCGACAGGAACAATTCACCCCTCCACTTT. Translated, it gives CASSFVDRNNSPLHF.

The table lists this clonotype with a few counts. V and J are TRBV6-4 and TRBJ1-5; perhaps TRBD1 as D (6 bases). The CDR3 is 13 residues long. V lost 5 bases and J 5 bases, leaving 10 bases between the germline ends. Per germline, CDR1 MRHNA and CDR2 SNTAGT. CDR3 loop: CASSQGYDQPQHF. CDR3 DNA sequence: TGTGCCAGCAGTCAGGGGTACGATCAGCCCCAGCATTTT.

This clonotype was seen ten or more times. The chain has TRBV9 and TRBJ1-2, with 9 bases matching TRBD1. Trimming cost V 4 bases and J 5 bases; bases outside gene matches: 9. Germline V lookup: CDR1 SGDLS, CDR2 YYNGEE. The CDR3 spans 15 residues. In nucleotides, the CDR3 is TGTGCCAGCAGCCCAGGGGGACAGGGCTTTTATGGCTACACCTTC. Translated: CASSPGGQGFYGYTF.

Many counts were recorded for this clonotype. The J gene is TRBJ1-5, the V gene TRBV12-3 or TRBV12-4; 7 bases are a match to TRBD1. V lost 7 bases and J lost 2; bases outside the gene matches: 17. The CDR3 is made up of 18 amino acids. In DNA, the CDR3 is TGTGCCAGCACCACCGCCCACAGGGGCCTTCGAGGCAATCAGCCCCAGCATTTT. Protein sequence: CASTTAHRGLRGNQPQHF.

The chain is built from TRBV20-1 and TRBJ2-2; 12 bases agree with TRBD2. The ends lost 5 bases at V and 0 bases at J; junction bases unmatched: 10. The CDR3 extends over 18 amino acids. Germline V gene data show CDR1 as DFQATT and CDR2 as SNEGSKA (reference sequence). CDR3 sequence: CSASTPTSGGSNTGELFF. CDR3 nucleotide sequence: TGCAGTGCTTCCACCCCGACTAGCGGGGGATCGAACACCGGGGAGCTGTTTTTT.

The CDR3, as DNA: TGCAGTGCCACCGTGGGGGGAGGGAAGGAGCCCCAGCATTTT. This codes for CSATVGGGKEPQHF. The gene calls are TRBV20-1 and TRBJ1-5, with a tentative D call TRBD1 (5 bases). The CDR3 consists of 14 residues. Germline V gene lookup returns CDR1 DFQATT and CDR2 SNEGSKA (reference sequence). V lost 6 bases, J lost 8 bases, and 20 bases lay in between.

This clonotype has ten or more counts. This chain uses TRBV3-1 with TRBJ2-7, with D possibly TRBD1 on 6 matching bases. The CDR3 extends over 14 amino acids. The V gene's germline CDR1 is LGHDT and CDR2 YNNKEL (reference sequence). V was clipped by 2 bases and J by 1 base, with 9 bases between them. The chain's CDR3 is CASSQQGSSYEQYF. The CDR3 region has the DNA TGTGCCAGCAGCCAACAGGGGTCATCCTACGAGCAGTACTTC.

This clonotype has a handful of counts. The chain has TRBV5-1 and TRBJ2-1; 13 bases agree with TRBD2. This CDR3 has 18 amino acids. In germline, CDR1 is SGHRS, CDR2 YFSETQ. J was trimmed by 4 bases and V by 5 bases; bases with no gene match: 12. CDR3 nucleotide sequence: TGCGCCAGCAGACCACGGACTAGCGGGGGCCAACTATACAATGAGCAGTTCTTC. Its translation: CASRPRTSGGQLYNEQFF.

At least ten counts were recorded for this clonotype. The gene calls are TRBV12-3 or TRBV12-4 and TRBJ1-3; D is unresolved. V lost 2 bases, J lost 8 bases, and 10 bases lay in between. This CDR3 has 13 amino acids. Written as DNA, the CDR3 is TGTGCCAGCAGTTTATTACCCGGAGACACCATATATTTT. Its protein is CASSLLPGDTIYF.

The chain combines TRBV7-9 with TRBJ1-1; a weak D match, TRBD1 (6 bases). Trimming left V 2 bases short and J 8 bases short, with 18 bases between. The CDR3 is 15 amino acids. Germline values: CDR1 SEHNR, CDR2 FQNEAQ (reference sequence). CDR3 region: CASSLTGQTPREAFF. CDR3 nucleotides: TGTGCCAGCAGCTTAACCGGACAGACGCCACGGGAAGCTTTCTTT. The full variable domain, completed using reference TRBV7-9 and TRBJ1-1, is DTGVSQNPRHKITKRGQNVTFRCDPISEHNRLYWYRQTLGQGPEFLTYFQNEAQLEKSRLLSDRFSAERPKGSFSTLEIQRTEQGDSAMYLCASSLTGQTPREAFFGQGTRLTVV.

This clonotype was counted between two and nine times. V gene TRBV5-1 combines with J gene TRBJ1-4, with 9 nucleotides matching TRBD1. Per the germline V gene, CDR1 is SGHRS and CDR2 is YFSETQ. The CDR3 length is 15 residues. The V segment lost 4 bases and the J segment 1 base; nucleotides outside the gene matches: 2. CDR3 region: CASSRQGVTNEKLFF. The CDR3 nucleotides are TGCGCCAGCAGCAGACAGGGGGTAACTAATGAAAAACTGTTTTTT.

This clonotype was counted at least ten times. CDR3 nucleotide sequence: TGTGCCAGCAGTGAAGCGTCGACAGCTAGAGGATCCCAGCATTTT. Protein sequence: CASSEASTARGSQHF. The chain has TRBV6-1 and TRBJ1-5; TRBD1 might be the D (5 bases). The CDR3 extends over 15 amino acids. Trimming stripped 0 bases from V and 11 bases from J, with 17 bases between. From germline, CDR1 is MNHNS and CDR2 SASEGT.